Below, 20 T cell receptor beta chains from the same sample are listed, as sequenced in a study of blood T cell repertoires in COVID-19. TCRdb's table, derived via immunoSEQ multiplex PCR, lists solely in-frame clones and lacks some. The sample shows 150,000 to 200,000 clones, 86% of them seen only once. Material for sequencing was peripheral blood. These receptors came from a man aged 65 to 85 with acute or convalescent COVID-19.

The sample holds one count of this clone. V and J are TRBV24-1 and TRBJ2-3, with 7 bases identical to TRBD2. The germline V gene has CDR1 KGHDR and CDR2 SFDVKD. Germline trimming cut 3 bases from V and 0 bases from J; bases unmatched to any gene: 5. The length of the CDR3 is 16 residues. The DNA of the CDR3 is TGTGCCACCAGTGATGACGGGGGGACTAGCACAGATACGCAGTATTTT. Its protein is CATSDDGGTSTDTQYF.

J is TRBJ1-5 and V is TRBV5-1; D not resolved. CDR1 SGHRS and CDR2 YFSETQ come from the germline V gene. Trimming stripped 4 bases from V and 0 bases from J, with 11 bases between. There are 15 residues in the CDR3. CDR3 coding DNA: TGCGCCAGCAGCCCGTTCGGGGATAGCAATCAGCCCCAGCATTTT. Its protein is CASSPFGDSNQPQHF.

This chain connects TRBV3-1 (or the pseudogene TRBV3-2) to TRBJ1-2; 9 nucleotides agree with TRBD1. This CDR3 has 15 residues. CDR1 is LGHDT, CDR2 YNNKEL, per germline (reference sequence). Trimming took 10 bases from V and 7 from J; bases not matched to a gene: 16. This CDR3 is CATLDPGQGQFGYTF. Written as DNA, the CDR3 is TGTGCCACCTTGGATCCGGGACAGGGTCAATTTGGCTACACCTTC.

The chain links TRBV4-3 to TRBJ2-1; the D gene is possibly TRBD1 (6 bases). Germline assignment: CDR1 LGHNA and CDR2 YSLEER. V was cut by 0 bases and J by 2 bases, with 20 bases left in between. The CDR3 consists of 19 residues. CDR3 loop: CASSQDPPQGTLTYNEQFF. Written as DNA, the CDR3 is TGCGCCAGCAGCCAAGACCCCCCTCAGGGGACCCTAACCTACAATGAGCAGTTCTTC.

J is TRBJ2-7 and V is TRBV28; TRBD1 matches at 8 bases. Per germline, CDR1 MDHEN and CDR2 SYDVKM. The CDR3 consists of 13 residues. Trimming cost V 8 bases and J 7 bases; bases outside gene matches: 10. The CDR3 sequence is CASVQWDRREQYF. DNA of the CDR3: TGTGCCAGCGTTCAGTGGGACAGGAGGGAGCAGTACTTC.

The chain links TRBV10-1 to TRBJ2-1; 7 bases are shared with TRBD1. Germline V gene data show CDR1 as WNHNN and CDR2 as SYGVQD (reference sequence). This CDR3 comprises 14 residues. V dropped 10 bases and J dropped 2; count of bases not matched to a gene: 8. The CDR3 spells CATRRDRTYNEQFF. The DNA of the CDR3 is TGCGCCACCAGAAGGGACAGAACCTACAATGAGCAGTTCTTC.

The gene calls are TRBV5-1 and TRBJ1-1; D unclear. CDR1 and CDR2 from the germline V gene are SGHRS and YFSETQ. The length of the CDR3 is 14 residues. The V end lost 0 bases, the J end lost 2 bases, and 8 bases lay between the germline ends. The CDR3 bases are TGCGCCAGCAGCTTGGGTTCTAGTAACACTGAAGCTTTCTTT. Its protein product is CASSLGSSNTEAFF.

The CDR3 nucleotides are TGTGCCAGCAGCTTAGCTGGACTATGGGAAGCCTACGAGCAGTACTTC. It yields the protein CASSLAGLWEAYEQYF. The chain couples TRBV7-8 to TRBJ2-7; maybe TRBD2 (6 bases). V lost 0 bases and J 2 bases, leaving 14 bases between the germline ends. The germline gives CDR1 SGHVS, CDR2 FQNEAQ. This CDR3 has 16 amino acids.

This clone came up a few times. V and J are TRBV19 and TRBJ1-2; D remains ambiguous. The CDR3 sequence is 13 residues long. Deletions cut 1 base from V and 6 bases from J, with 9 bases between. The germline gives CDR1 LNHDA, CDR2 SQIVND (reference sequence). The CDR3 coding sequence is TGTGCCAGTAGTATAGGTACAGAGAATGGCTACACCTTC. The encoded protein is CASSIGTENGYTF.

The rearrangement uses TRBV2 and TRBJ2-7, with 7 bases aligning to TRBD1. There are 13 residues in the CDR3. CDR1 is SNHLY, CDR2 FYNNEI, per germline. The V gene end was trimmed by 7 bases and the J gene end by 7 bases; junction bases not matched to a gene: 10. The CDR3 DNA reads TGTGCCAGCATCGGCGGCAGGGGGATGGAGCAGTACTTC. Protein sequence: CASIGGRGMEQYF.

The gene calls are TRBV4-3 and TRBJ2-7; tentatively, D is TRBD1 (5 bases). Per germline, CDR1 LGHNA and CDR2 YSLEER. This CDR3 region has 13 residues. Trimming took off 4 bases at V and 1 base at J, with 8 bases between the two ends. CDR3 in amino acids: CASSPYRSYEQYF. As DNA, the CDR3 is TGCGCCAGCAGCCCTTACAGGTCCTACGAGCAGTACTTC.

The CDR3 nucleotides are TGTGCCAGCAGCTCGGGGGGCACCGGGGAGCTGTTTTTT. It codes for CASSSGGTGELFF. This chain links TRBV7-8 with TRBJ2-2; 7 nucleotides align to TRBD2. The CDR3 runs 13 residues. Per the germline V gene, CDR1 is SGHVS and CDR2 is FQNEAQ. The trim removed 4 bases at V and 4 bases at J, leaving 0 bases unmatched.

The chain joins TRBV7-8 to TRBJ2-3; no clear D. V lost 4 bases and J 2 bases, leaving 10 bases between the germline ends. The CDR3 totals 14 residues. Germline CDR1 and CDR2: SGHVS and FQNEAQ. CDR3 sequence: CASSSSSNTDTQYF. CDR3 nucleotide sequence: TGTGCCAGCAGCTCGTCGAGCAACACAGATACGCAGTATTTT. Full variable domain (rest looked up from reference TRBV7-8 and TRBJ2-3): GAGVSQSPRYKVAKRGQDVALRCDPISGHVSLFWYQQALGQGPEFLTYFQNEAQLDKSGLPSDRFFAERPEGSVSTLKIQRTQQEDSAVYLCASSSSSNTDTQYFGPGTRLTVL.

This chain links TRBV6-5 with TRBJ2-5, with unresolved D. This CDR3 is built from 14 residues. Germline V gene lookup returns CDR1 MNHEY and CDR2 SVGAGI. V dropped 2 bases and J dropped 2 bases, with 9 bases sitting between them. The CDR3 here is CASSYNRVQETQYF. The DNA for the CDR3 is TGTGCCAGCAGTTACAACCGGGTTCAAGAGACCCAGTACTTC.

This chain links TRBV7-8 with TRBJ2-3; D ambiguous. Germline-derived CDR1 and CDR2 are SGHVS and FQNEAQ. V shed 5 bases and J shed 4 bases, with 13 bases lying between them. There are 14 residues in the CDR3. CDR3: CASSPELGADTQYF. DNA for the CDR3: TGTGCCAGCAGCCCTGAACTCGGAGCAGATACGCAGTATTTT.

CDR3 residues: CASSALQSRDRGTEAFF. CDR3 nucleotides: TGTGCCAGCAGCGCATTACAATCCCGGGACAGGGGCACTGAAGCTTTCTTT. The V and J genes are TRBV7-9 and TRBJ1-1; 10 bases align to TRBD1. Germline V gene sequence: CDR1 SEHNR, CDR2 FQNEAQ (reference sequence). V trimming: 5 bases; J trimming: 4 bases; junction bases outside the gene matches: 13. CDR3 length: 17 residues. Using reference TRBV7-9 and TRBJ1-1 for the parts outside the CDR3, the full variable domain is DTGVSQNPRHKITKRGQNVTFRCDPISEHNRLYWYRQTLGQGPEFLTYFQNEAQLEKSRLLSDRFSAERPKGSFSTLEIQRTEQGDSAMYLCASSALQSRDRGTEAFFGQGTRLTVV.

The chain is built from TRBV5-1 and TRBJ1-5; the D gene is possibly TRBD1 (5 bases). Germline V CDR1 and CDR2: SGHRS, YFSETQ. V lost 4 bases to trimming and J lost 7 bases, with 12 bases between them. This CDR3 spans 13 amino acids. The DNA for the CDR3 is TGCGCCAGCAGCCCGGAGGGACCCCAGCCCCAGCATTTT. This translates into CASSPEGPQPQHF.

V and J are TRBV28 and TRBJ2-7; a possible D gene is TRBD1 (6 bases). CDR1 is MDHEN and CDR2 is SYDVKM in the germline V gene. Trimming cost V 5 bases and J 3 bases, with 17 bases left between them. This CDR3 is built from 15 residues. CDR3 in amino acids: CASSPPQGYVYEQYF. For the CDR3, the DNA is TGTGCCAGCAGTCCCCCTCAGGGGTATGTCTACGAGCAGTACTTC. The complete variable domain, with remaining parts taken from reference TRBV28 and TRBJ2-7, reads DVKVTQSSRYLVKRTGEKVFLECVQDMDHENMFWYRQDPGLGLRLIYFSYDVKMKEKGDIPEGYSVSREKKERFSLILESASTNQTSMYLCASSPPQGYVYEQYFGPGTRLTVT.

The CDR3 region is CSVGRDYGYTF. The CDR3 DNA follows: TGCAGCGTTGGGCGGGACTATGGCTACACCTTC. The V call is TRBV29-1, the J call TRBJ1-2; D not resolved. From germline, CDR1 is SQVTM and CDR2 ANQGSEA. The CDR3 spans 11 residues. V was cut by 4 bases and J by 3 bases, with 6 bases left in between.

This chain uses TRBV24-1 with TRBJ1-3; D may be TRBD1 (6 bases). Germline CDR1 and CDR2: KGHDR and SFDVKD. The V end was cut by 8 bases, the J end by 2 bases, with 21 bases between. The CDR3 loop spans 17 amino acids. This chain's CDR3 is CATTQGPDPSPGNTIYF. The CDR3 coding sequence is TGTGCCACCACCCAGGGGCCCGACCCTAGCCCTGGAAACACCATATATTTT.